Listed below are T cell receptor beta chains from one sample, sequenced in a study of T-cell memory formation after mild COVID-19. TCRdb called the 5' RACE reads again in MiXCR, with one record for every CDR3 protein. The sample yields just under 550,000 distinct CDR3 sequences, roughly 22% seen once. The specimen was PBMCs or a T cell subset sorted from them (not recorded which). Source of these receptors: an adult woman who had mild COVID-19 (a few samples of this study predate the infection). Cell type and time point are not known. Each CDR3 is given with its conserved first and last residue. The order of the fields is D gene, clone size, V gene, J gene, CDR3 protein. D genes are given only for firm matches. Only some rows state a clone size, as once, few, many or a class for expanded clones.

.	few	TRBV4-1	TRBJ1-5	CASAGTFNQPQHF
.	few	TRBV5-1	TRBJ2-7	CASSFGQGTKFSYEQYF
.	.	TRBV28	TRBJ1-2	CASSLRGGDGYGYTF
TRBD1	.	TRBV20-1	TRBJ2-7	CSALRGLEQYF
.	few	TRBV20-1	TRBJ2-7	CSARALAFSSYEQYF
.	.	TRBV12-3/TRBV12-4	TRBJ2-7	CASSMVRGEQYF
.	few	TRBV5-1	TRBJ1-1	CASSGGNTEAFF
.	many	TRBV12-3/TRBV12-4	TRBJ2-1	CASGGGAYNEQFF
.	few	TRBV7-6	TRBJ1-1	CASSPYKGLLEAFF
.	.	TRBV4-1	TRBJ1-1	CASSQGGQNTEAFF
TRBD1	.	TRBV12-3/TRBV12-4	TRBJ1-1	CASSLDRGFEAFF
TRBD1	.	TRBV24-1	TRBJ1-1	CATRDRGTGEAFF
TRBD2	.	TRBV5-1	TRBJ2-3	CASSLEPTLAGGREDTQYF
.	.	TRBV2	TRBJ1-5	CASREGWKDQPQHF
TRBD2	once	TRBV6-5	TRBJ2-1	CASSWTSGRTYNEQFF
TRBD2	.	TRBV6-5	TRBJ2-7	CASRGGGSEQYF
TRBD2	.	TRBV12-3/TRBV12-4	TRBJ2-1	CASRSGLAGGYNEQFF
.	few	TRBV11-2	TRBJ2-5	CASSPSTGETQYF
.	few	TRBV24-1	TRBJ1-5	CATSDPRAGDLEPQHF
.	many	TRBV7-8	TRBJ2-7	CASSFRDGSYEQYF
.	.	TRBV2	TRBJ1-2	CATRQAWGLGYGYTF
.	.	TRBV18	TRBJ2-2	CASSPRQVRTGELFF
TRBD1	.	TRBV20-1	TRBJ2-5	CSARDGQGPETQYF
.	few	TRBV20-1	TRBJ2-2	CSARVDYGELFF
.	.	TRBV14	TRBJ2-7	CASSQIRGTAYEQYF
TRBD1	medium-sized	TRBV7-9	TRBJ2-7	CASSSGTAFGDEQYF
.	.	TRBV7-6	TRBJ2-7	CASSQTPLTFYEQYF